Included here is one TCR beta chain sequence, with context. The data belong to a study of control samples from healthy donors and cancer patients. The V end lost 7 bases, the J end lost 5 bases, and 14 bases lay between the germline ends. The CDR3 extends over 13 amino acids. The germline V gene encodes CDR1 LNHDA and CDR2 SQIVND (reference sequence). Sequencing used immunoSEQ multiplex PCR; TCRdb keeps in-frame clones, though not all of them. The sample contains tens of thousands of clones, approximately 87% of which appear only once. The sample taken for sequencing was blood. The sequence was collected from a man aged 50 or older in good health. The J gene is TRBJ1-1, the V gene TRBV19; no firm D call. CDR3 amino acids: CASTRLVYTEAFF. DNA for the CDR3: TGTGCCAGTACGAGGCTGGTTTATACTGAAGCTTTCTTT. Full variable domain (missing parts from reference TRBV19 and TRBJ1-1): DGGITQSPKYLFRKEGQNVTLSCEQNLNHDAMYWYRQDPGQGLRLIYYSQIVNDFQKGDIAEGYSVSREKKESFPLTVTSAQKNPTAFYLCASTRLVYTEAFFGQGTRLTVV.